This T cell receptor beta chain comes out of a study of blood T cell repertoires in COVID-19. Across the study: Acute-phase and convalescent COVID-19 samples originated in the United States, Italy and Spain. Nucleic acid was either cDNA or gDNA, and it came from T cells, B-cell-depleted T cells, or PBMCs.

Trimming cost V 0 bases and J 4 bases; bases outside gene matches: 9. This CDR3 region has 18 residues. CDR1 and CDR2 from the germline V gene are SGHTA and FQGNSA. In the original workflow: The authors estimated nucleated cell counts from reference gene primer amplification. The data were produced by immunoSEQ multiplex PCR, yet TCRdb's version contains in-frame clones alone and is incomplete. That table gives V, J and clone size, and the DNA gave D and trimming. This sample has 150,000 to 200,000 clones, with 80% to 85% found just once. Sequenced: peripheral blood. The receptor comes from a woman in her 30s with acute or convalescent COVID-19. This rearrangement joins TRBV7-2 to TRBJ2-1; 10 positions match TRBD2. The CDR3 DNA sequence: TGTGCCAGCAGCTTAGCGCCTCTAGCGGGGGCGGATTACAATGAGCAGTTCTTC. Its protein product is CASSLAPLAGADYNEQFF.